This note documents a single TCR beta chain sequence. The data originate from a study of blood T cell repertoires in COVID-19. Sequencing used immunoSEQ multiplex PCR; TCRdb keeps in-frame clones, though not all of them. Seen here are a few hundred thousand clones, around 87% observed once, and the top ten hold roughly 2%. Trimming shortened V by 5 bases and J by 8 bases, and 24 bases separated the two germline ends. The CDR3 loop spans 16 amino acids. Germline-derived CDR1 and CDR2 are WSHSY and SAAADI. This sequence was found in a man aged 40-50 years in a cohort exposed to, infected with or recovered from COVID-19 (not recorded which). This sequence joins TRBV10-2 and TRBJ1-2; possible D gene TRBD1, 6 bases. The sequenced sample was PBMCs or T cells enriched from blood (not recorded which). DNA of the CDR3: TGCGCCAGCAGTCCCACCGGGACACAGGGAACGGGAGGCTACACCTTC. Protein sequence: CASSPTGTQGTGGYTF.